Listed here are 30 T cell receptor beta chains from one sample, sequenced in a study of T cell repertoires in aging, cancer and after chemotherapy (dated by TCRdb to the late 2010s). Sequencing was carried out with an Illumina MiSeq. Multiplex touch-down PCR with a mixed TRB-A/B primer pool was used to amplify rearranged TRB sequences covering the V, D and J segments. Using fastp trimming at Q25 and MiXCR clonotype assembly, TCRdb reanalyzed the public sequencing data and kept in-frame beta chains. Rows with a matching CDR3 protein are joined into one entry that keeps the most common DNA and genes. Counted in this sample were 7,500 to 10,000 distinct CDR3 sequences; around a quarter of them appeared once. The ten largest clones add up to over 2.5% of the sample. TCR beta rearrangements were amplified from genomic DNA extracted from peripheral blood rather than from sorted cells or RNA. The material sequenced was blood. Receptor source: a human donor in good health.

Judged by abundance, this clonotype is medium-sized. The chain employs TRBV6-5 and TRBJ2-7, with TRBD2 identical over 7 bases. CDR1 and CDR2 (germline): MNHEY, SVGAGI. After removal of 6 bases from V and 3 bases from J, the junction contained 5 bases not matched to a gene. This CDR3 has 13 residues. The CDR3 DNA reads as TGTGCCAGCAGCAATAGCGGGTTCTACGAGCAGTACTTC. This encodes CASSNSGFYEQYF.

This clonotype was picked up one time. Given a much more abundant clone one base away, this may be a read error. V gene TRBV20-1 combines with J gene TRBJ1-1; possible D gene TRBD1, 6 bases. The CDR3 covers 10 residues. V was shortened by 8 bases and J by 11 bases, with 15 bases between the two germline ends. CDR1 is DFQATT, CDR2 SNEGSKA, per germline (reference sequence). The CDR3 loop is CSQGYPNAFF. The CDR3 DNA reads as TGCAGTCAGGGGTACCCTAACGCTTTCTTT.

The sample holds a few counts of this clonotype. The rearrangement links TRBV7-3 to TRBJ2-2; no firm D call. Germline CDR1 is SGHTA and CDR2 is FQGTGA. Trimming pared 2 bases from V and 0 bases from J, leaving 4 bases between. CDR3 size: 14 residues. The CDR3 loop reads CASSLPPNTGELFF. The CDR3 DNA follows: TGTGCCAGCAGCTTACCCCCGAACACCGGGGAGCTGTTTTTT.

The chain combines TRBV6-4 with TRBJ2-3, with D perhaps matching TRBD2 (6 bases). This CDR3 comprises 15 residues. Germline V gene sequence: CDR1 MRHNA, CDR2 SNTAGT. Trimming took 4 bases from V and 0 from J, leaving 11 bases between them. The CDR3 loop reads CASSVSSGSTDTQYF. The CDR3 nucleotides read TGTGCCAGCAGTGTGTCCAGCGGGAGCACAGATACGCAGTATTTT.

By proportion, this clonotype is medium-sized. The gene calls are TRBV6-6 and TRBJ2-7; tentatively, D is TRBD1 (7 bases). CDR1 and CDR2 (germline): MNHNY, SVGAGI (reference sequence). Trimming left V 2 bases short and J 3 bases short, with 11 bases between. The CDR3 has 14 amino acids. The CDR3 DNA reads TGTGCCAGCAGTTACCGACAGGGAGGCTACGAGCAGTACTTC. Its protein is CASSYRQGGYEQYF.

Within the sample, this clonotype is medium-sized. The V and J genes are TRBV27 and TRBJ2-1, with 11 bases that match TRBD2. Germline CDR1 and CDR2: MNHEY and SMNVEV (reference sequence). The length of the CDR3 is 16 residues. The V and J ends lost 5 bases and 8 bases, in that order; junction bases with no gene match: 11. Here the CDR3 reads CASSQLSGRASDEQFF. The CDR3 bases are TGTGCCAGCAGTCAACTTAGCGGGAGGGCCAGTGATGAGCAGTTCTTC.

Turning to this clonotype: A much larger clone lies one base from this, so it may be a read error. The chain has TRBV7-9 and TRBJ1-2; TRBD1 agrees at 8 bases. Germline loops: CDR1 SEHNR, CDR2 FQNEAQ (reference sequence). The CDR3 consists of 14 residues. The CDR3 DNA is TGTGTCAGCAGCCCGAGACAGGGGCCGTGGGGCTACACCTTC. This gives the protein CVSSPRQGPWGYTF.

The V call is TRBV5-4, the J call TRBJ2-1; 10 bases line up with TRBD2. Germline V gives CDR1 SGHNT, CDR2 YYREEE (reference sequence). The CDR3 sequence is 15 residues long. With 5 bases clipped from V and 6 bases from J, the junction kept 8 bases outside the gene matches. The CDR3 region has the DNA TGTGCCAGCAGTCCCCCCGGGACTAGCGTCAATGAGCAGTTCTTC. Protein: CASSPPGTSVNEQFF. Complete variable domain (other parts from reference TRBV5-4 and TRBJ2-1): ETGVTQSPTHLIKTRGQQVTLRCSSQSGHNTVSWYQQALGQGPQFIFQYYREEENGRGNFPPRFSGLQFPNYSSELNVNALELDDSALYLCASSPPGTSVNEQFFGPGTRLTVL.

The gene calls are TRBV20-1 and TRBJ2-1; D perhaps matches TRBD2 (5 bases). CDR3 length equals 11 residues. The germline V and J ends were trimmed by 5 bases and 5 bases, with 7 bases remaining between them. Germline values: CDR1 DFQATT, CDR2 SNEGSKA (reference sequence). The CDR3 region is CSAWRDNEQFF. CDR3 DNA sequence: TGCAGTGCTTGGCGGGACAATGAGCAGTTCTTC.

Note on this clonotype: One base away lies a much larger clone, so this may be a sequencing read error. The chain combines TRBV20-1 with TRBJ2-3, with a possible D match to TRBD2 (5 bases). The CDR3 is made up of 13 amino acids. With 3 bases removed from V and 5 bases from J, the gap between germline ends came to 12 bases. Germline loops: CDR1 DFQATT, CDR2 SNEGSKA (reference sequence). CDR3 protein: CSASVRAGDTQYF. The CDR3 coding sequence is TGCAGTGCTAGCGTGAGGGCCGGAGATACGCAGTATTTT.

V and J are TRBV27 and TRBJ2-1; D is possibly TRBD1 or TRBD2 (5 bases each). The CDR3 contains 13 residues. V lost 7 bases and J lost 7, with 14 bases in between. Looked up from germline, CDR1 is MNHEY and CDR2 is SMNVEV (reference sequence). The CDR3 DNA reads as TGTGCCAGCAAACCCGTAGGGGAGAATGAGCAGTTCTTC. Residues: CASKPVGENEQFF.

The rearrangement joins TRBV3-2 to TRBJ2-1; the DNA was not compared with TRBD2, the D call given in the table. TRBV3-2 is marked as a pseudogene. This CDR3 has 20 residues. Written as DNA, the CDR3 is TGTGCCAGCAGTCGGCGATCTAGCGGGAGGGTCAACGAAAGTGGGAATGAGCAGTTCTTC. Its translation is CASSRRSSGRVNESGNEQFF.

This clonotype is medium-sized. The genes are TRBV5-1 and TRBJ2-7, with 11 nucleotides matching TRBD1. J was trimmed by 1 base and V by 4 bases; bases with no gene match: 7. Per the germline V gene, CDR1 is SGHRS and CDR2 is YFSETQ. There are 16 residues in the CDR3. As DNA, the CDR3 is TGCGCCAGCAGCCGCCGCGGGACAGGGGGATCCTACGAGCAGTACTTC. Translation: CASSRRGTGGSYEQYF.

This clonotype is deemed medium-sized. The J gene is TRBJ2-2, the V gene TRBV6-5; the match to TRBD2 covers 8 bases. The trim removed 0 bases at V and 6 bases at J, leaving 6 bases unmatched. The CDR3 runs 16 residues. CDR1 and CDR2 from the germline V gene are MNHEY and SVGAGI. CDR3 coding DNA: TGTGCCAGCAGTTACTCTGGGCTAGCGGGCTCCGGGGAGCTGTTTTTT. Protein sequence: CASSYSGLAGSGELFF.

By proportion, this clonotype is medium-sized. This chain connects TRBV28 to TRBJ2-7, with D perhaps TRBD1 (6 bases). The germline V gene has CDR1 MDHEN and CDR2 SYDVKM. The length of the CDR3 is 13 residues. V lost 5 bases and J 3 bases, leaving 11 bases between the germline ends. CDR3 DNA: TGTGCCAGCAGTGGACAGTCCTACTACGAGCAGTACTTC. It codes for CASSGQSYYEQYF.

This rearrangement joins TRBV24-1 to TRBJ2-1, with a weak D call TRBD2 (6 bases). The germline V gene has CDR1 KGHDR and CDR2 SFDVKD. This CDR3 is built from 11 residues. Trimming shortened V by 12 bases and J by 4 bases, and 9 bases separated the two germline ends. This CDR3 is CAAGRYNEQFF. The CDR3 DNA follows: TGTGCCGCGGGACGGTACAATGAGCAGTTCTTC.

The rearrangement uses TRBV6-2 or TRBV6-3 and TRBJ2-1; D assignment may be TRBD1 or TRBD2 (6 bases each). Trimming cost V 0 bases and J 2 bases, with 17 bases left between them. Per germline, CDR1 MNHEY and CDR2 SVGEGT. CDR3 length: 18 residues. CDR3 nucleotides: TGTGCCAGCAGTTACTCGATAGGATGGGGGGCCACCTACAATGAGCAGTTCTTC. It encodes CASSYSIGWGATYNEQFF.

The chain couples TRBV28 to TRBJ2-7; tentative D call: TRBD2 (5 bases). The CDR3 runs 15 residues. V was pared by 3 bases and J by 2 bases, with 14 bases between. The germline gives CDR1 MDHEN, CDR2 SYDVKM. This chain's CDR3 is CASSFRLRKTYEQYF. CDR3 sequence (DNA): TGTGCCAGCAGTTTCCGACTACGAAAAACCTACGAGCAGTACTTC.

By share, this clonotype counts as medium-sized. The chain has TRBV12-3 or TRBV12-4 and TRBJ1-1; a possible D gene is TRBD1 (6 bases). V lost 3 bases and J lost 1, with 6 bases in between. This CDR3 comprises 13 residues. The CDR3 sequence: CASSLTGNTEAFF. The CDR3 bases are TGTGCCAGCAGTTTGACAGGGAACACTGAAGCTTTCTTT.

The table lists this clonotype with a few counts. CDR3 sequence reads: CSASPGVHEQYF. Written as DNA, the CDR3 is TGCAGTGCTAGTCCAGGTGTGCACGAGCAGTACTTC. The V call is TRBV20-1, the J call TRBJ2-7; the D is unclear. V dropped 3 bases and J dropped 5 bases, with 11 bases sitting between them. The CDR3 is made up of 12 amino acids. Germline CDR1 and CDR2: DFQATT and SNEGSKA (reference sequence).

V gene TRBV10-3 combines with J gene TRBJ2-4; 7 bases match TRBD1. CDR1 ENHRY and CDR2 SYGVKD come from the germline V gene. This CDR3 is built from 14 residues. After removal of 0 bases from V and 7 bases from J, the junction contained 3 bases not matched to a gene. The CDR3 sequence is CAISESTGSNIQYF. The CDR3 DNA is TGTGCCATCAGTGAGTCGACAGGGTCGAACATTCAGTACTTC.

The genes are TRBV4-1 and TRBJ2-2; maybe TRBD2 (6 bases). CDR3 length: 16 amino acids. Germline CDR1 reads MGHRA; CDR2 reads YSYEKL. The V and J ends lost 1 base and 2 bases respectively, with 11 bases between them. CDR3 amino acids: CASSQGRGINTGELFF. The CDR3 DNA sequence: TGCGCCAGCAGCCAAGGGCGGGGAATCAACACCGGGGAGCTGTTTTTT.

The count of this clonotype is one. The rearrangement links TRBV6-5 to TRBJ2-7, with D perhaps TRBD2 (6 bases). V dropped 0 bases and J dropped 2 bases, with 17 bases sitting between them. Germline lookup yields CDR1 MNHEY and CDR2 SVGAGI. CDR3 length equals 17 residues. The CDR3 here is CASSYSSRGGGTYEQYF. The DNA of the CDR3 is TGTGCCAGCAGTTACTCGAGTAGGGGAGGAGGGACCTACGAGCAGTACTTC.

The chain couples TRBV5-1 to TRBJ1-4, with D perhaps matching TRBD1 (6 bases). The CDR3 consists of 18 residues. Germline V gives CDR1 SGHRS, CDR2 YFSETQ. With 4 bases removed from V and 1 base from J, the gap between germline ends came to 20 bases. The CDR3 reads CASSTGGQGSGTNEKLFF. The CDR3 nucleotides are TGCGCCAGCAGCACCGGGGGCCAGGGAAGCGGAACTAATGAAAAACTGTTTTTT.

The chain combines TRBV4-3 with TRBJ2-3; the match to TRBD2 covers 9 bases. CDR1 and CDR2 (germline): LGHNA, YSLEER. The CDR3 extends over 16 amino acids. Unmatched junction bases numbered 5, after V lost 1 base and J lost 3 bases. The DNA of the CDR3 is TGCGCCAGCAGCCAAGTTGCGCGGGGGGGTACAGATACGCAGTATTTT. Amino acid sequence: CASSQVARGGTDTQYF.

The gene calls are TRBV6-2 or TRBV6-3 and TRBJ2-1; 11 nucleotides agree with TRBD2. The CDR3 runs to 16 residues. CDR1 is MNHEY, CDR2 SVGEGT, per germline. The trim removed 8 bases at V and 10 bases at J, leaving 16 bases unmatched. The CDR3 reads CASSKAGLAGRWEQFF. The CDR3 DNA reads TGTGCCAGCTCAAAGGCCGGACTAGCGGGTCGCTGGGAGCAGTTCTTC.

This clonotype is medium-sized (0.01 to 0.1%) in the sample. The genes are TRBV20-1 and TRBJ1-1; D ambiguous. Germline values: CDR1 DFQATT, CDR2 SNEGSKA (reference sequence). V lost 0 bases to trimming and J lost 1 base, with 15 bases between them. The CDR3 is 16 amino acids. In DNA, the CDR3 is TGCAGTGCTAGAGATCTCTATGCAGCACAGAACACTGAAGCTTTCTTT. Translation: CSARDLYAAQNTEAFF.

This clonotype is judged medium-sized (0.01 to 0.1%). The V and J genes are TRBV7-9 and TRBJ2-7; D is unresolved. The CDR3 runs 13 residues. V gave up 0 bases and J gave up 3 bases, with 6 bases separating them. Germline assignment: CDR1 SEHNR and CDR2 FQNEAQ (reference sequence). The CDR3 nucleotides are TGTGCCAGCAGCTTAGCGAACGTCTACGAGCAGTACTTC. Its protein is CASSLANVYEQYF. Full variable domain (rest looked up from reference TRBV7-9 and TRBJ2-7): DTGVSQNPRHKITKRGQNVTFRCDPISEHNRLYWYRQTLGQGPEFLTYFQNEAQLEKSRLLSDRFSAERPKGSFSTLEIQRTEQGDSAMYLCASSLANVYEQYFGPGTRLTVT.

The chain recombines TRBV18 with TRBJ2-1; D may be TRBD1 or TRBD2 (6 bases each). The CDR3 spans 16 residues. Per the germline V gene, CDR1 is KGHSH and CDR2 is LQKENI. Deletions cut 3 bases from V and 8 bases from J, with 20 bases between. The CDR3 loop reads CASSPSFGGPLDEQFF. CDR3 nucleotides: TGTGCCAGCTCACCCTCCTTCGGGGGCCCACTAGATGAGCAGTTCTTC.

Within the sample, this clonotype is medium-sized. The chain couples TRBV6-6 to TRBJ1-5; tentatively, D is TRBD1 (5 bases). V dropped 5 bases and J dropped 5 bases, with 13 bases sitting between them. Per the germline V gene, CDR1 is MNHNY and CDR2 is SVGAGI (reference sequence). This CDR3 is 14 amino acids long. The CDR3 protein is CASSQRGSYQPQHF. The DNA of the CDR3 is TGTGCCAGCAGTCAAAGGGGCTCTTATCAGCCCCAGCATTTT.